These 13 T cell receptor beta chains were all obtained from the same sample, sequenced in a study of identical twins. One entry per CDR3 protein, called by TCRdb with MiXCR from the 5' RACE reads. The sample carries fewer than 500,000 distinct CDR3 sequences, approximately 24% recorded once. These data are also associated with another study on T cells expressing NK-cell markers.

Sequencing was carried out using CD4+ T cells sorted from blood. The receptors stem from a woman in her late teens or twenties in good health.

The genes are TRBV10-3 and TRBJ1-3; D is unclear. The CDR3 is 14 residues long. Germline CDR1 is ENHRY and CDR2 is SYGVKD. V lost 4 bases and J lost 3, with 10 bases in between. The CDR3: CAISVGTLGNTIYF. CDR3 nucleotides: TGTGCCATCAGTGTGGGCACCCTTGGAAACACCATATATTTT.

This rearrangement joins TRBV30 to TRBJ2-3; no clear D gene. Germline CDR1 and CDR2: GTSNPN and SVGIG (reference sequence). The CDR3 has 13 residues. V was clipped by 2 bases and J by 0 bases, with 6 bases between them. This chain's CDR3 is CAWSSISTDTQYF. The CDR3 nucleotides read TGTGCCTGGAGTTCCATTAGCACAGATACGCAGTATTTT.

The chain couples TRBV9 to TRBJ1-1; possible D gene TRBD1, 5 bases. The V and J ends lost 0 bases and 7 bases respectively, with 7 bases between them. This CDR3 has 12 residues. The germline CDR1 and CDR2 sequences are SGDLS and YYNGEE. The CDR3 sequence: CASSVGGSEAFF. Written as DNA, the CDR3 is TGTGCCAGCAGCGTAGGGGGGAGTGAAGCTTTCTTT. The full variable domain, in which reference TRBV9 and TRBJ1-1 provide the parts outside the CDR3, is DSGVTQTPKHLITATGQRVTLRCSPRSGDLSVYWYQQSLDQGLQFLIQYYNGEERAKGNILERFSAQQFPDLHSELNLSSLELGDSALYFCASSVGGSEAFFGQGTRLTVV.

In this sample, this clonotype turned up a few times. CDR3 amino acids: CSAIDRGGEKLFF. DNA of the CDR3: TGCAGTGCCATCGACAGGGGGGGTGAAAAACTGTTTTTT. The chain employs TRBV20-1 and TRBJ1-4; 9 bases align to TRBD1. Germline CDR1 reads DFQATT; CDR2 reads SNEGSKA (reference sequence). The CDR3 loop spans 13 amino acids. V trimming: 6 bases; J trimming: 7 bases; junction bases outside the gene matches: 6.

This clonotype was counted only a few times. For the CDR3, the DNA is TGCAGTGCTAGAGTGTCGGCAGGGGACCCCGGCGACTCACCCCTCCACTTT. Translation gives CSARVSAGDPGDSPLHF. The V gene is TRBV20-1, the J gene TRBJ1-6; possibly TRBD1 for D (6 bases). The CDR3 covers 17 residues. Trimming took off 1 base at V and 10 bases at J, with 23 bases between the two ends. The V gene's germline CDR1 is DFQATT and CDR2 SNEGSKA (reference sequence).

This clonotype came up many times. The rearrangement joins TRBV29-1 to TRBJ1-1, with no clear D. With 6 bases removed from V and 1 base from J, the gap between germline ends came to 9 bases. Germline assignment: CDR1 SQVTM and CDR2 ANQGSEA. The CDR3 is 12 residues long. The CDR3 loop is CSVGRSNTEAFF. The CDR3 DNA reads as TGCAGCGTCGGACGATCGAACACTGAAGCTTTCTTT.

The V call is TRBV4-3, the J call TRBJ2-7, with D unclear. Germline CDR1 is LGHNA and CDR2 is YSLEER. CDR3 length: 14 amino acids. Trimming shortened V by 5 bases and J by 2 bases, and 13 bases separated the two germline ends. The CDR3 reads CASSWTYPTYEQYF. The CDR3, as DNA: TGCGCCAGCAGCTGGACGTATCCCACCTACGAGCAGTACTTC.

V is TRBV3-1 and J is TRBJ1-3; D remains unclear. The CDR3 totals 13 residues. V was pared by 3 bases and J by 5 bases, with 8 bases between. Looked up from germline, CDR1 is LGHDT and CDR2 is YNNKEL (reference sequence). As DNA, the CDR3 is TGTGCCAGCAGCCAGGACTCAAGAAACACCATATATTTT. Translating gives CASSQDSRNTIYF.

This chain uses TRBV28 with TRBJ1-5; no firm D call. The V end was cut by 5 bases, the J end by 2 bases, with 13 bases between. CDR1 is MDHEN and CDR2 is SYDVKM in the germline V gene. This CDR3 comprises 15 residues. CDR3 bases: TGTGCCAGCAGTCCCCCCCGTCTTGGCAATCAGCCCCAGCATTTT. Translating gives CASSPPRLGNQPQHF.

This clonotype was observed a few times. One end of the junction varies from germline; a read error may be responsible. The V call is TRBV11-1, the J call TRBJ2-3; D may match TRBD1 or TRBD2 (6 bases each). Germline V lookup: CDR1 SGHAT, CDR2 FQDESV (reference sequence). The CDR3 covers 18 residues. CDR3 region: CASTLPNDGGGRTDTQYF. CDR3 coding DNA: TGTGCCAGCACCTTACCAAACGACGGAGGGGGACGCACAGATACGCAGTATTTT.

This clonotype was found many times. The V call is TRBV5-1, the J call TRBJ2-5, with D perhaps given as TRBD1 or TRBD2 (5 bases each). Germline V gene lookup returns CDR1 SGHRS and CDR2 YFSETQ. This CDR3 comprises 13 residues. Trimming took off 4 bases at V and 5 bases at J, with 12 bases between the two ends. This chain's CDR3 is CASSPAGGETQYF. The CDR3 bases are TGCGCCAGCAGCCCGGCTGGGGGTGAGACCCAGTACTTC.

This clonotype was observed many times. The chain recombines TRBV12-3 or TRBV12-4 with TRBJ1-1, with unresolved D. This CDR3 has 12 residues. V was clipped by 6 bases and J by 7 bases, with 12 bases between them. CDR3 in amino acids: CASRYTVGEAFF. The DNA of the CDR3 is TGTGCCAGCAGATATACCGTAGGTGAAGCTTTCTTT.

The gene calls are TRBV2 and TRBJ1-2; weak D call: TRBD1 (6 bases). The CDR3 totals 11 residues. The germline V gene has CDR1 SNHLY and CDR2 FYNNEI. V was shortened by 10 bases and J by 4 bases, with 10 bases between the two germline ends. In DNA form, the CDR3 reads TGTGCCATCAGGGGCTTCTATGGCTACACCTTC. It encodes CAIRGFYGYTF.